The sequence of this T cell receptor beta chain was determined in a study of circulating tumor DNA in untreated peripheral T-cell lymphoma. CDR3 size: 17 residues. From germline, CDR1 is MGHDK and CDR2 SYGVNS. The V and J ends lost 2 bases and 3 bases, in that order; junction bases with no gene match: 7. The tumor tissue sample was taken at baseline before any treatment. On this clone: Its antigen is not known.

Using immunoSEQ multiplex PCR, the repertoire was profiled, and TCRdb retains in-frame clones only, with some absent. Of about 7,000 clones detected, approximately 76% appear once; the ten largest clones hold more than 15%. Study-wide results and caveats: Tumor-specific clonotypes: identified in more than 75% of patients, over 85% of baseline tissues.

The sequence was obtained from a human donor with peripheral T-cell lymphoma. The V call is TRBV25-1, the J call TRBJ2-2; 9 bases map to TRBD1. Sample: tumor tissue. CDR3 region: CASSEGTGTLDTGELFF. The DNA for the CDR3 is TGTGCCAGCAGTGAAGGGACAGGGACGCTGGACACCGGGGAGCTGTTTTTT. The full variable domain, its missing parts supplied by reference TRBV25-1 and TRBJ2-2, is EADIYQTPRYLVIGTGKKITLECSQTMGHDKMYWYQQDPGMELHLIHYSYGVNSTEKGDLSSESTVSRIRTEHFPLTLESARPSHTSQYLCASSEGTGTLDTGELFFGEGSRLTVL.